What follows describes a single T cell receptor beta chain. The antigen remains unidentified. With the library built for alpha chains, this beta chain is off target and its frequency is not meaningful. This sample is part of a study of HIV-infected patients and healthy controls. Study-level points and caveats: Untreated HIV+ repertoires had roughly threefold fewer distinct CDR3s and lower Shannon diversity than healthy controls. Healthy controls carried many MAIT alpha-chain CDR3s, while HIV+ repertoires had few. Healthy controls shared more CDR3 sequences between individuals than HIV-infected patients did.

Reverse transcription used 500 to 550 ng RNA and constant-region primers for alpha and beta. Separate chain-specific third strand synthesis with multiplexing indices produced the alpha and beta libraries. Each CDR3 protein gets one entry after TCRdb re-called the 5' RACE reads with MiXCR. The sample lists about 360 distinct CDR3 sequences; 72% were seen once. CDR3 length: 12 amino acids. Per germline, CDR1 LGHDT and CDR2 YNNKEL (reference sequence). The V end was cut by 1 base, the J end by 3 bases, with 3 bases between. Antiretroviral therapy had run roughly three months, about 14 weeks, before follow-up blood collection. No cell fractionation was done, so the repertoire covers all unsorted peripheral blood T cells. Enrollment excluded donors with tumors, hepatitis B or C, or recent vaccination.

This clonotype was sampled from an adult with HIV infection. This chain links TRBV3-1 with TRBJ1-1; D is unresolved. This specimen consisted of blood, obtained during antiretroviral therapy. The CDR3 DNA follows: TGTGCCAGCAGCCAAGGGGACACTGAAGCTTTCTTT. Translating gives CASSQGDTEAFF.